This T cell receptor (beta chain) was obtained from a study of tumor and adjacent non-tumor tissue in lung cancer. About the study: The cohort had around eleven adenocarcinoma, a couple of squamous cell and 1 small cell patients.

Study observations and caveats: Tumor repertoires had a smaller top 100 clone share than normal lung.

The CDR3 length is 16 residues. Germline CDR1 SGHAT, CDR2 FQDESV (reference sequence). RNA was extracted from bulk tissue without any cell sorting. This non-tumor lung sample came from over 3 cm beyond the tumor edge. A modified ARM-PCR protocol with three rounds of nested PCR amplified TCRbeta. In TCRdb, the multiplex PCR reads were re-called with MiXCR into one record per CDR3 protein. The table has approximately 80,000 distinct CDR3 sequences, 80% to 90% seen once. This clonotype appeared a single time. Its antigen is undetermined. Germline and junction disagree at one end, which may indicate a read error.

This receptor was obtained from a man aged 55 to 70 with non-small cell lung cancer. The gene calls are TRBV11-1 and TRBJ2-4, with TRBD2 identical over 9 bases. What was sequenced was distant non-tumor lung tissue. The CDR3 loop is CASSQTGGRAKNIQYF. Written as DNA, the CDR3 is TGTGCCAGCAGCCAGACTGGCGGGAGGGCCAAAAACATTCAGTATTTC.